This is a list of T cell receptor beta chains from one sample in a study of graft-versus-host responses after intestinal transplantation. The antigens for these receptors are not known. Assay: immunoSEQ multiplex PCR; the TCRdb copy retains only in-frame clones and omits some. The sample comprises more than 85,000 clones, roughly 85% of which are singletons, and more than 0.8% rests with the top ten. Sequencing used unstimulated CD4+ T cells sorted from spleen or lymph node cells, obtained before intestinal transplant. All receptors come from a human donor who received an intestinal transplant. CDR3s include the opening cysteine and the closing phenylalanine or tryptophan.

V: TRBV6-1; J: TRBJ2-3; CDR3: CASSGQTGADTQYF
V: TRBV7-2; J: TRBJ1-5; CDR3: CASSLETGSNQPQHF
V: TRBV6-1; J: TRBJ2-7; CDR3: CASSPQGKAIEQYF
V: TRBV13; J: TRBJ2-1; CDR3: CASTSRELNEQFF
V: TRBV5-1; J: TRBJ1-5; CDR3: CASSLDAGNQPQHF
V: TRBV28; J: TRBJ1-1; CDR3: CASRQGTEAFF
V: TRBV4-1; J: TRBJ2-7; CDR3: CASSQDPAGSYSYEQYF
V: TRBV18; J: TRBJ1-1; CDR3: CASSPPYQKNTEAFF
V: TRBV11-2; J: TRBJ2-3; CDR3: CASSWTGQGPDTQYF
V: TRBV19; J: TRBJ2-6; CDR3: CASSIFGQKILANVLTF
V: TRBV4-2; J: TRBJ2-7; CDR3: CVSSLPDRVYEQYF
V: TRBV28; J: TRBJ2-5; CDR3: CASSSAGAPQETQYF
V: TRBV6-6; J: TRBJ1-6; CDR3: CASSPQGANSPLHF
V: TRBV5-1; J: TRBJ1-2; CDR3: CASSFLGPGGTGYTF